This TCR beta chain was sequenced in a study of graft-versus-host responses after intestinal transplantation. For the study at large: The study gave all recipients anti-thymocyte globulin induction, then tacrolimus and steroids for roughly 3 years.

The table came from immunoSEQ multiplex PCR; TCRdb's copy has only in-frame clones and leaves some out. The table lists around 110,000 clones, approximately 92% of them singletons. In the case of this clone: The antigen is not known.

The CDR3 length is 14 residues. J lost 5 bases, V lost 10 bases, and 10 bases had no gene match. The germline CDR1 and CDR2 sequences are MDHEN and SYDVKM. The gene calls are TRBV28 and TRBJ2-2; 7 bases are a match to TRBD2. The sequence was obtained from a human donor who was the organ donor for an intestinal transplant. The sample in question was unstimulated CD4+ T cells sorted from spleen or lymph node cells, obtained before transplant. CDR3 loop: CATLTSRRTGELFF. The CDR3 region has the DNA TGTGCCACCCTGACTAGCCGACGGACCGGGGAGCTGTTTTTT.